The source of this TCR beta chain is a study of blood T cell repertoires in COVID-19. Turning to the study itself: T cells, B-cell-depleted T cells, or PBMCs supplied cDNA or gDNA.

This table comes from immunoSEQ multiplex PCR, and its TCRdb copy is limited to in-frame clones, with some not included. The sample lists some 71,000 clones; roughly 82% were seen once. This CDR3 has 14 residues. Germline V gene data show CDR1 as LNHDA and CDR2 as SQIVND (reference sequence). V dropped 3 bases and J dropped 2 bases, with 8 bases sitting between them. Material for sequencing was peripheral blood. The chain joins TRBV19 to TRBJ2-4, with D possibly matching TRBD1 (5 bases). This receptor was obtained from a woman aged 45-59 years with acute or convalescent COVID-19. The CDR3 loop reads CASSIPGPKNIQYF. CDR3 DNA: TGTGCCAGTAGTATCCCAGGGCCCAAAAACATTCAGTACTTC. The whole variable domain, filled in from reference TRBV19 and TRBJ2-4, reads DGGITQSPKYLFRKEGQNVTLSCEQNLNHDAMYWYRQDPGQGLRLIYYSQIVNDFQKGDIAEGYSVSREKKESFPLTVTSAQKNPTAFYLCASSIPGPKNIQYFGAGTRLSVL.